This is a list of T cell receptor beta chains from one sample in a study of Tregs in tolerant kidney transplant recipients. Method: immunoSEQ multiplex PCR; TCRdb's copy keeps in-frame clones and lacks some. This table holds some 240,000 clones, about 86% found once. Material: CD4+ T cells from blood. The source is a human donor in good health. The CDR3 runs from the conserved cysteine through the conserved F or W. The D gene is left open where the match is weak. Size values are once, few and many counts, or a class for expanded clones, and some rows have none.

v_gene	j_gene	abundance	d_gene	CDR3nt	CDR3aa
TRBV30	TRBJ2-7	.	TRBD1	TGTGCCTGGAGCGTCCGGGACAGGGACTCCTACGAGCAGTACTTC	CAWSVRDRDSYEQYF
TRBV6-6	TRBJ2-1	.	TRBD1	TGTGCCAGCCGCCGGGACAGGAGCTACAATGAGCAGTTCTTC	CASRRDRSYNEQFF
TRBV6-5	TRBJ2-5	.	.	TGTGCCAGCAGTTACTCCAGACAAGAGACCCAGTACTTC	CASSYSRQETQYF
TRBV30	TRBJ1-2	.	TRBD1	TGTGCCTGGAGTAGCGACAGGGGGTATGGCTACACCTTC	CAWSSDRGYGYTF
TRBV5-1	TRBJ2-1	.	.	TGCGCCAGCAGCTTGCTAAGTGACAGGAGTTACAATGAGCAGTTCTTC	CASSLLSDRSYNEQFF
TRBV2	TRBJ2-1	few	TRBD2	TGTGCCAGCAGTGAAGCGGCTAGCGGGGACAATGAGCAGTTCTTC	CASSEAASGDNEQFF
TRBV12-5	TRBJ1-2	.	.	TGTGCTAGTGGTTTGTATAGCGACTACACCTTC	CASGLYSDYTF
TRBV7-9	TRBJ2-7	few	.	TGTGCCACCTCCCCGAACCGGTACGAGCAGTACTTC	CATSPNRYEQYF
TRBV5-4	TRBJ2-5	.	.	TGTGCCAGCAGCTTGGAACACCGTGAGACCCAGTACTTC	CASSLEHRETQYF
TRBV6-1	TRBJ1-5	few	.	TGTGCCAGCGTGGGGGGGGCTGGCGGCAATCAGCCCCAGCATTTT	CASVGGAGGNQPQHF
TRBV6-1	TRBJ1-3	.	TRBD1	TGTGCCAGCAGGGAGACAGGGGGCAAGAACACCATATATTTT	CASRETGGKNTIYF
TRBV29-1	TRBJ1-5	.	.	TGCAGCGTTGTTCCAGACGGAAACAATCAGCCCCAGCATTTT	CSVVPDGNNQPQHF
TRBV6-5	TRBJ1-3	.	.	TGTGCCAGCAGTTATGGGAGCTCTGGAAACACCATATATTTT	CASSYGSSGNTIYF
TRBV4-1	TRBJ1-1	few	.	TGCGCCAGCAGCCAGGACTTTTCGGGGGTCATGGGTACTGAAGCTTTCTTT	CASSQDFSGVMGTEAFF
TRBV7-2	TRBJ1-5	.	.	TGTGCCAGCAGCTTGATTCGGACAGCCTATCAGCCCCAGCATTTT	CASSLIRTAYQPQHF
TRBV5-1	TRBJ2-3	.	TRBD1	TGCGCCAGCAGCTTACGGCAGGGGGCAACAGATACGCAGTATTTT	CASSLRQGATDTQYF
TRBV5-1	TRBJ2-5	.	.	TGCGCCAGCAGCTTTATTCCAGGCCAAGAGACCCAGTACTTC	CASSFIPGQETQYF
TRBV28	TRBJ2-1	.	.	TGTGCCAGCAGTTACCTGGTGAGCCCCCAGTTCTTC	CASSYLVSPQFF
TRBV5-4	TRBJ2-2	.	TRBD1	TGTGCCAGCAGCCCTCTCAGGACAGGGGCGGACACCGGGGAGCTGTTTTTT	CASSPLRTGADTGELFF
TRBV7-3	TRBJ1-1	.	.	TGTGCCAGCAGCTTAGGTCCGGGGCGCAATACTGAAGCTTTCTTT	CASSLGPGRNTEAFF
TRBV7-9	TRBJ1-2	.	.	TGTGCCAGCAGCCCCCTTGAAGCGGGCTACACCTTC	CASSPLEAGYTF
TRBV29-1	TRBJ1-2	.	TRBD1	TGCAGCGCTACAGGGGGCGGCTACACCTTC	CSATGGGYTF
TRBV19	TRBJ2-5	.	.	TGTGCCAGTAGTATAGATGCCGGGGAGACCCAGTACTTC	CASSIDAGETQYF
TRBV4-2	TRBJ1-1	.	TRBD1	TGTGCCAGCAGCCCGTTAAGTTGGACAGGGAACACTGAAGCTTTCTTT	CASSPLSWTGNTEAFF
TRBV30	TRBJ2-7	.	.	TGTGCCTGGAGTGGGGGGGCCCTTCCCTCCTACGAGCAGTACTTC	CAWSGGALPSYEQYF
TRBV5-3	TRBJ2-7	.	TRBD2	TGTGCCAGAAGCTTGCTTTCCCTGAGGGACTACCTCATATCCTACGAGCAGTACTTC	CARSLLSLRDYLISYEQYF
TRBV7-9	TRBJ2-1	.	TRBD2	TGTGCCAGCAGCTTAGCCAACTTACTAGCGGGAGGGAGGAATGAGCAGTTCTTC	CASSLANLLAGGRNEQFF
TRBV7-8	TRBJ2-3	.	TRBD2	TGTGCCAGCAGCTTAGCAGCCATTAGCGGGGGTAGGACAGATACGCAGTATTTT	CASSLAAISGGRTDTQYF
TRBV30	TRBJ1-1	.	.	TGTGCCTGGATCCCCCGGGCCCTTACAATTGAAGCTTTCTTT	CAWIPRALTIEAFF
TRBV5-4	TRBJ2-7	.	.	TGTGCCAGCAGCTTAGGGCAGGGGGGGTTCGAGCAGTACTTC	CASSLGQGGFEQYF
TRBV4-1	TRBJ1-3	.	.	TGCGCCAGCAGCCAAAAGACGGCCTACTCTGGAAACACCATATATTTT	CASSQKTAYSGNTIYF
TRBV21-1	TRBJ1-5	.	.	TGTGCCAGCAGAAGGGAGGTAGAGAGAAATCAGCCCCAGCATTTT	CASRREVERNQPQHF
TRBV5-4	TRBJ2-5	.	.	TGTGCCAGCAGCTCAGGGACTGCGAGGGTACAAGAGACCCAGTACTTC	CASSSGTARVQETQYF
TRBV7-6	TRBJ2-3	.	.	TGTGCCAGCAGCTTAGCGCGCGATACGCAGTATTTT	CASSLARDTQYF
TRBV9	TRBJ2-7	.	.	TGTGCCAGCAGCGTAGCCACGTCCAACTACGAGCAGTACTTC	CASSVATSNYEQYF
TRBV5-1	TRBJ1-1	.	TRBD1	TGCGCCAGCAGCTTGGCACAGGGGCAGAACACTGAAGCTTTCTTT	CASSLAQGQNTEAFF
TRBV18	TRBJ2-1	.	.	TGTGCCAGCTCCCAAAACAATGAGCAGTTCTTC	CASSQNNEQFF
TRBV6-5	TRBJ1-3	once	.	TGTGCCAGCAGTGAGGCATTCTCTGGAAACACCATATATTTT	CASSEAFSGNTIYF
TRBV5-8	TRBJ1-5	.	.	TGTGCCAGCAGCTTGTTGAGCAATCAGCCCCAGCATTTT	CASSLLSNQPQHF
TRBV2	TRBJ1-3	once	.	TGTGCCAGCAGTTTAATAGACAGCTCTGGAAACACCATATATTTT	CASSLIDSSGNTIYF
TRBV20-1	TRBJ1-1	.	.	TGCAGTGCGTTCAGGGAGGGAGCTTTCTTT	CSAFREGAFF
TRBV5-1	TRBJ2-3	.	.	TGCGCCAGCAGCTTGTTTCCAGGGGGCACAGATACGCAGTATTTT	CASSLFPGGTDTQYF
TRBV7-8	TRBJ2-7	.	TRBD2	TGTGCCAGCAGGCGCTTAGCGGGGCCTTCCTACGAGCAGTACTTC	CASRRLAGPSYEQYF
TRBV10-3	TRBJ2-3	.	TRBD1	TGTGCCATCAGTGACCCCGGGACAGGGTGGGATACGCAGTATTTT	CAISDPGTGWDTQYF
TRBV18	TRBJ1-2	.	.	TGTGCCAGCTCACCCTCGACGGTGACTAACTATGGCTACACCTTC	CASSPSTVTNYGYTF
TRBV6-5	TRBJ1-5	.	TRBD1	TGTGCCAGCAGTCCGGGACAGGGTTACAATCAGCCCCAGCATTTT	CASSPGQGYNQPQHF
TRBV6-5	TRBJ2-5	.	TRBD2	TGTGCCAGCAGTTACTCGGCGGGAGGGGTAGAGACCCAGTACTTC	CASSYSAGGVETQYF
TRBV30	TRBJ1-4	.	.	TGTGCCTGGAGTCCCACATCAACTAATGAAAAACTGTTTTTT	CAWSPTSTNEKLFF
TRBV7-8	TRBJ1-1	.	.	TGTGCCAGCAGCTCCCGTCTGACTAAAGCTTTCTTT	CASSSRLTKAFF
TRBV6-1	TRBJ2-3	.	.	TGTGCCAGCAGTGATTCGGCGGCAGGGGGCACAGATACGCAGTATTTT	CASSDSAAGGTDTQYF
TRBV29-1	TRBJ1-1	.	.	TGCAGCGTTTCGGACGGCACTGAAGCTTTCTTT	CSVSDGTEAFF
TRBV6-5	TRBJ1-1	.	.	TGTGCCAGCACCCATCAGGGAAACACTGAAGCTTTCTTT	CASTHQGNTEAFF
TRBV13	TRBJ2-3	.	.	TGTGCCAGCAGGGCAAGCGGGCTGGGGGATACGCAGTATTTT	CASRASGLGDTQYF
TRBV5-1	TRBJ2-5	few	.	TGCGCCAGCAGCTTGGACCCCGGAAACCAAGAGACCCAGTACTTC	CASSLDPGNQETQYF
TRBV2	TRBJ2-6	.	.	TGTGCCAGCTCCGGCCCCTTCTCTGGGGCCAACGTCCTGACTTTC	CASSGPFSGANVLTF
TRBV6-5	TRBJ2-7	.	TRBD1	TGTGCCAGCAGTTACAAGACAGCAGGGGGAAGCGAGCAGTACTTC	CASSYKTAGGSEQYF
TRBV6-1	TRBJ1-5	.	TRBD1	TGTGCCAGCAGTGACCAGACGACAGGGAGTCAGCCCCAGCATTTT	CASSDQTTGSQPQHF